This T cell receptor (beta chain) came from a study of PD-1 blockade in classical Hodgkin lymphoma. General study findings and limits: Later analyses included only patients treated at least 1 year post-ASCT. Patients who responded completely had about the same baseline diversity as newly diagnosed patients. The causes of the repertoire differences, possibly disease activity or prior therapy, remain undefined. Compared with healthy donors, newly diagnosed patients reportedly showed lower baseline TCR diversity.

Germline CDR1 is SGHDN and CDR2 is FVKESK. This CDR3 is built from 16 residues. Trimming shortened V by 0 bases and J by 4 bases, and 15 bases separated the two germline ends. This clone was counted a single time. What it binds is not known. The time point: cycle 4 day 1 (C4D1), after five to seven weeks of nivolumab. Every single patient, without exception, relapsed after autologous stem cell transplantation, and brentuximab vedotin exposure varied. Here immunoSEQ multiplex PCR was the method, and the copy in TCRdb shows in-frame clones only, minus some. Of around 92,000 clones in the sample, 75% to 85% were seen once.

The input for sequencing was peripheral blood mononuclear cells (PBMCs), taken before the fourth cycle of nivolumab. The rearrangement links TRBV14 to TRBJ1-1; D is perhaps TRBD1 (5 bases). The TCR comes from a human donor with classical Hodgkin lymphoma. The chain's CDR3 is CASSQDLGTQGTEAFF. The DNA of the CDR3 is TGTGCCAGCAGCCAAGATTTGGGAACGCAGGGCACTGAAGCTTTCTTT. Full variable domain (remainder filled in from reference TRBV14 and TRBJ1-1): EAGVTQFPSHSVIEKGQTVTLRCDPISGHDNLYWYRRVMGKEIKFLLHFVKESKQDESGMPNNRFLAERTGGTYSTLKVQPAELEDSGVYFCASSQDLGTQGTEAFFGQGTRLTVV.